These 30 T cell receptor beta chains were sequenced from one sample in a study of blood T cell repertoires in COVID-19. Sequencing was performed with immunoSEQ multiplex PCR; in TCRdb, only in-frame clones are kept and a portion is missing. This sample yields roughly 200,000 clones, of which about 88% are seen a single time; around 1.6% belongs to the top ten. Sample: peripheral blood. All receptors derive from a man aged 65-85 years with acute or convalescent COVID-19.

The rearrangement uses TRBV5-4 and TRBJ2-7; a weak D match, TRBD2 (6 bases). Germline V CDR1 and CDR2: SGHNT, YYREEE (reference sequence). V dropped 4 bases and J dropped 1 base, with 15 bases sitting between them. The CDR3 spans 15 residues. The CDR3 loop reads CASSRTGTGSYEQYF. CDR3 DNA: TGTGCCAGCAGCCGTACCGGGACTGGATCCTACGAGCAGTACTTC.

The chain joins TRBV7-6 to TRBJ1-3; maybe TRBD1 (5 bases). This CDR3 contains 14 residues. Germline V lookup: CDR1 SGHVS, CDR2 FNYEAQ. Between the trimmed V and J ends, which lost 4 bases and 1 base, there was a span of 8 bases. CDR3 region: CASSSPGSGNTIYF. The CDR3, as DNA: TGTGCCAGCAGCTCCCCAGGGTCTGGAAACACCATATATTTT.

The V gene is TRBV7-2, the J gene TRBJ2-7; D may be TRBD2 (6 bases). This CDR3 contains 16 residues. Trimming removed 2 bases from V and 5 bases from J, with 19 bases in between. CDR1 and CDR2 from the germline V gene are SGHTA and FQGNSA. The chain's CDR3 is CASSLPSGQGGNEQYF. CDR3 nucleotides: TGTGCCAGCAGCTTACCTTCAGGGCAGGGAGGTAACGAGCAGTACTTC.

The chain links TRBV6-5 to TRBJ1-1; D unclear. CDR3 length: 13 residues. V shed 6 bases and J shed 1 base, with 9 bases lying between them. CDR1 is MNHEY, CDR2 SVGAGI, per germline. The CDR3 bases are TGTGCCAGCAGCTTCGACAAGAACACTGAAGCTTTCTTT. This gives the protein CASSFDKNTEAFF.

The chain is built from TRBV28 and TRBJ2-3; D perhaps matches TRBD1 (6 bases). V lost 1 base, J lost 6 bases, and 14 bases lay in between. Germline values: CDR1 MDHEN, CDR2 SYDVKM. The CDR3 extends over 15 amino acids. CDR3 DNA: TGTGCCAGCAGTTTATCCCTGACAGGCGGGGATACGCAGTATTTT. As protein: CASSLSLTGGDTQYF. The entire variable domain, with the rest obtained from reference TRBV28 and TRBJ2-3, is as follows: DVKVTQSSRYLVKRTGEKVFLECVQDMDHENMFWYRQDPGLGLRLIYFSYDVKMKEKGDIPEGYSVSREKKERFSLILESASTNQTSMYLCASSLSLTGGDTQYFGPGTRLTVL.

This chain joins TRBV18 and TRBJ2-1; the match to TRBD2 covers 10 bases. After removal of 8 bases from V and 3 bases from J, the junction contained 7 bases not matched to a gene. Germline V lookup: CDR1 KGHSH, CDR2 LQKENI. The CDR3 is made up of 15 amino acids. The CDR3 DNA reads TGTGCCAGCACCCCCGGGACTAGCGACTACAATGAGCAGTTCTTC. Translation gives CASTPGTSDYNEQFF.

The genes are TRBV7-2 and TRBJ2-7; D is unresolved. The CDR3 is made up of 12 amino acids. Deletions cut 5 bases from V and 4 bases from J, with 9 bases between. The germline V gene encodes CDR1 SGHTA and CDR2 FQGNSA. For the CDR3, the DNA is TGTGCCAGCAGCCCCCCGAGGTACGAGCAGTACTTC. The encoded protein is CASSPPRYEQYF.

The V call is TRBV6-5, the J call TRBJ1-5, with D perhaps TRBD1 (5 bases). CDR1 MNHEY and CDR2 SVGAGI come from the germline V gene. The CDR3 is 14 residues long. Trimming stripped 6 bases from V and 1 base from J, with 10 bases between. CDR3 loop: CASRGGDSNQPQHF. The DNA for the CDR3 is TGTGCCAGCAGGGGAGGGGACAGCAATCAGCCCCAGCATTTT.

The genes are TRBV11-2 and TRBJ1-1, with D unclear. The CDR3 covers 13 residues. V gave up 2 bases and J gave up 0 bases, with 4 bases separating them. From germline, CDR1 is SGHAT and CDR2 FQNNGV. As DNA, the CDR3 is TGTGCCAGCAGCTTATCTTTGAACACTGAAGCTTTCTTT. Protein sequence: CASSLSLNTEAFF.

This rearrangement joins TRBV15 to TRBJ2-3; 8 bases agree with TRBD1. The J segment lost 3 bases and the V segment lost 0 bases, leaving 5 bases of the junction unmatched. The CDR3 runs to 16 residues. Looked up from germline, CDR1 is LNHNV and CDR2 is YYDKDF (reference sequence). CDR3 nucleotides: TGTGCCACCAGCAGAGAACCGGGACAGGTGACAGATACGCAGTATTTT. Amino acid sequence: CATSREPGQVTDTQYF.

The chain has TRBV4-3 and TRBJ2-3, with 8 bases matching TRBD2. Germline assignment: CDR1 LGHNA and CDR2 YSLEER. The CDR3 has 17 amino acids. V shed 3 bases, J shed 2 bases, and the junction held 10 bases outside the gene matches. The CDR3 reads CASSQIYAGGITDTQYF. DNA for the CDR3: TGCGCCAGCAGCCAGATTTATGCGGGAGGAATCACAGATACGCAGTATTTT.

The chain couples TRBV12-3 or TRBV12-4 to TRBJ1-6, with D possibly matching TRBD1 (5 bases). V was shortened by 2 bases and J by 13 bases, with 12 bases between the two germline ends. The CDR3 spans 13 residues. In DNA form, the CDR3 reads TGTGCCAGCAGTTTACTGCAGGGAGGGCCCCTCCACTTT. Translated, it gives CASSLLQGGPLHF.

In its sample, this clone was seen once. The V call is TRBV18, the J call TRBJ2-2; TRBD2 aligns across 9 bases. The germline gives CDR1 KGHSH, CDR2 LQKENI. This CDR3 is built from 18 residues. Trimming at V came to 2 bases and at J to 0 bases, leaving 7 bases not matched to a gene. DNA for the CDR3: TGTGCCAGCTCACCAAGAGTGTCTAGCGGGACGAACACCGGGGAGCTGTTTTTT. Protein product: CASSPRVSSGTNTGELFF.

The chain carries TRBV11-2 and TRBJ2-1, with a tentative D call TRBD1 (5 bases). The germline CDR1 and CDR2 sequences are SGHAT and FQNNGV. The CDR3 length is 12 residues. Trimming left V 4 bases short and J 6 bases short, with 7 bases between. This CDR3 reads CASSSQVNEQFF. CDR3 DNA sequence: TGTGCCAGCAGCTCACAGGTCAATGAGCAGTTCTTC. Full variable domain (outside the CDR3, taken from reference TRBV11-2 and TRBJ2-1): EAGVAQSPRYKIIEKRQSVAFWCNPISGHATLYWYQQILGQGPKLLIQFQNNGVVDDSQLPKDRFSAERLKGVDSTLKIQPAKLEDSAVYLCASSSQVNEQFFGPGTRLTVL.

V is TRBV14 and J is TRBJ1-2, with 12 bases lining up with TRBD1. The trim removed 4 bases at V and 0 bases at J, leaving 6 bases unmatched. The CDR3 is made up of 17 amino acids. Germline V lookup: CDR1 SGHDN, CDR2 FVKESK. The CDR3 DNA reads TGTGCCAGCAGCCGGGGACAGGGGGCCGGAGCTAACTATGGCTACACCTTC. Protein product: CASSRGQGAGANYGYTF.

The chain links TRBV5-8 to TRBJ1-2; 9 bases fit TRBD1. V trimming: 2 bases; J trimming: 5 bases; junction bases outside the gene matches: 4. This CDR3 has 14 amino acids. CDR1 is SGHTS, CDR2 YDEGEE, per germline. The CDR3 region is CASSFADRGYGYTF. The CDR3 DNA sequence: TGTGCCAGCAGCTTCGCTGACAGGGGGTATGGCTACACCTTC.

CDR3 protein: CASSQDEQSNQPQHF. Written as DNA, the CDR3 is TGTGCCAGCAGCCAAGATGAACAGAGCAATCAGCCCCAGCATTTT. This chain links TRBV4-2 with TRBJ1-5; D call uncertain. Trimming removed 0 bases from V and 1 base from J, with 7 bases in between. CDR3 size: 15 residues. Germline V gives CDR1 LGHNA, CDR2 YNFKEQ.

The rearrangement uses TRBV14 and TRBJ1-4; TRBD1 agrees at 8 bases. Germline CDR1 SGHDN, CDR2 FVKESK. This CDR3 is built from 14 residues. Germline trimming cut 4 bases from V and 5 bases from J; bases unmatched to any gene: 3. The CDR3 protein is CASSLWTGNEKLFF. The CDR3 DNA is TGTGCCAGCAGCCTTTGGACAGGGAATGAAAAACTGTTTTTT. The variable domain in full, completed from reference TRBV14 and TRBJ1-4, reads EAGVTQFPSHSVIEKGQTVTLRCDPISGHDNLYWYRRVMGKEIKFLLHFVKESKQDESGMPNNRFLAERTGGTYSTLKVQPAELEDSGVYFCASSLWTGNEKLFFGSGTQLSVL.

The rearrangement uses TRBV10-3 and TRBJ1-3; TRBD1 matches 7 bases. The germline V gene encodes CDR1 ENHRY and CDR2 SYGVKD. The CDR3 runs 14 residues. Unmatched junction bases numbered 9, after V lost 11 bases and J lost 2 bases. CDR3: CAPPYGTAGNTIYF. The CDR3, as DNA: TGTGCCCCCCCCTACGGGACAGCTGGAAACACCATATATTTT.

This sequence joins TRBV27 and TRBJ2-6; D is unresolved. Germline V gene sequence: CDR1 MNHEY, CDR2 SMNVEV (reference sequence). There are 16 residues in the CDR3. Trimming shortened V by 6 bases and J by 0 bases, and 12 bases separated the two germline ends. The CDR3 coding sequence is TGTGCCAGCAGGTTGAGTTCGGGCTCTGGGGCCAACGTCCTGACTTTC. Protein sequence: CASRLSSGSGANVLTF.

The chain joins TRBV7-9 to TRBJ2-7; perhaps TRBD1 as D (6 bases). This CDR3 has 14 amino acids. Germline CDR1 SEHNR, CDR2 FQNEAQ (reference sequence). V was clipped by 5 bases and J by 0 bases, with 11 bases between them. Here the CDR3 DNA reads TGTGCCAGCAGCCGGGACACCCTCTCCTACGAGCAGTACTTC. This encodes CASSRDTLSYEQYF.

This chain joins TRBV5-1 and TRBJ2-7; 7 nucleotides agree with TRBD1. The germline gives CDR1 SGHRS, CDR2 YFSETQ. This CDR3 comprises 13 residues. The J segment lost 5 bases and the V segment lost 1 base, leaving 3 bases of the junction unmatched. CDR3 bases: TGCGCCAGCAGCTTGACGACAGGGAACGAGCAGTACTTC. This sequence encodes CASSLTTGNEQYF.

This clone has at least ten counts. V and J are TRBV5-4 and TRBJ2-1, with 9 bases fitting TRBD1. CDR1 and CDR2 from the germline V gene are SGHNT and YYREEE (reference sequence). V shed 0 bases, J shed 6 bases, and the junction held 10 bases outside the gene matches. The CDR3 is 17 residues long. CDR3 in amino acids: CASSLGGDGTGFNEQFF. CDR3 DNA: TGTGCCAGCAGCTTGGGGGGAGACGGGACAGGGTTCAATGAGCAGTTCTTC.

This CDR3 is CASSPFFRWATEAFF. DNA for the CDR3: TGTGCCAGCTCACCGTTTTTTCGGTGGGCCACTGAAGCTTTCTTT. This rearrangement joins TRBV18 to TRBJ1-1; D gene unclear. Trimming left V 3 bases short and J 4 bases short, with 15 bases between. This CDR3 is built from 15 residues. From germline, CDR1 is KGHSH and CDR2 LQKENI.

This clone was recorded once. The chain couples TRBV7-9 to TRBJ1-1, with D perhaps matching TRBD1 (6 bases). Germline-derived CDR1 and CDR2 are SEHNR and FQNEAQ (reference sequence). This CDR3 spans 18 amino acids. V lost 3 bases to trimming and J lost 1 base, with 21 bases between them. CDR3 in DNA: TGTGCCAGCAGCTTCGGTCCCATCAACAGGGTCACGAACACTGAAGCTTTCTTT. Translated, it gives CASSFGPINRVTNTEAFF.

The chain is built from TRBV6-5 and TRBJ2-2; 8 nucleotides agree with TRBD2. This CDR3 comprises 16 residues. Germline lookup yields CDR1 MNHEY and CDR2 SVGAGI. Germline trimming cut 2 bases from V and 1 base from J; bases unmatched to any gene: 3. The CDR3 sequence: CASSYTSGGNTGELFF. As DNA, the CDR3 is TGTGCCAGCAGTTACACTAGCGGAGGGAACACCGGGGAGCTGTTTTTT.

In its sample, this clone was seen a few times. The V gene is TRBV7-3, the J gene TRBJ2-1, with D perhaps TRBD1 (6 bases). V was clipped by 2 bases and J by 2 bases, with 10 bases between them. From germline, CDR1 is SGHTA and CDR2 FQGTGA. This CDR3 is 15 amino acids long. The CDR3 coding sequence is TGTGCCAGCAGCTTATCTGCAGGGGCCTACAATGAGCAGTTCTTC. Amino acids: CASSLSAGAYNEQFF.

The chain carries TRBV6-6 and TRBJ2-7; TRBD2 might be the D (5 bases). The CDR3 is 13 amino acids. The V end lost 0 bases, the J end lost 5 bases, and 8 bases lay between the germline ends. Germline CDR1 is MNHNY and CDR2 is SVGAGI (reference sequence). The CDR3 protein is CASSYSSGNEQYF. CDR3 DNA sequence: TGTGCCAGCAGTTACTCGTCGGGAAACGAGCAGTACTTC.

The V and J genes are TRBV28 and TRBJ1-1; 10 nucleotides match TRBD1. This CDR3 spans 15 amino acids. With V trimmed by 5 bases and J by 5 bases, 8 bases remained unmatched. Germline V gene lookup returns CDR1 MDHEN and CDR2 SYDVKM. The CDR3, as DNA: TGTGCCAGCAGTCCCGACAGGGGGCGAGGTACTGAAGCTTTCTTT. Protein: CASSPDRGRGTEAFF.

The CDR3 spells CASRSSGGHNYGYTF. Here the CDR3 DNA reads TGTGCCAGTAGATCGAGCGGGGGGCACAACTATGGCTACACCTTC. The gene calls are TRBV19 and TRBJ1-2; the D gene is possibly TRBD1 (6 bases). Germline values: CDR1 LNHDA, CDR2 SQIVND (reference sequence). V lost 6 bases to trimming and J lost 2 bases, with 16 bases between them. This CDR3 is built from 15 residues.